The clone carrying this T cell receptor (beta chain) was observed a few times. The sample comes from a study of T cell responses to AZD1222 COVID-19 vaccine. Libraries were prepared by immunoSEQ multiplex PCR; TCRdb keeps only in-frame clonotypes and omits some of them. The table records 95,000 to 150,000 clones, about 90% of them present only once. Sample: peripheral blood, taken on day 0 of AZD1222 vaccination. This sequence was found in an adult in good health.

CDR3 protein: CATSDPGQGLSNQPQHF. CDR3 DNA: TGTGCCACCAGTGATCCCGGACAGGGGTTGAGCAATCAGCCCCAGCATTTT. This chain joins TRBV24-1 and TRBJ1-5; 9 nucleotides match TRBD1. The CDR3 extends over 17 amino acids. V trimming: 3 bases; J trimming: 1 base; junction bases outside the gene matches: 6. The germline V gene encodes CDR1 KGHDR and CDR2 SFDVKD.